These 8 T cell receptor beta chains were all obtained from the same sample, sequenced in a study of T cell changes during pregnancy in multiple sclerosis. The method was immunoSEQ multiplex PCR; TCRdb's version includes in-frame clones alone and lacks a portion of them. The table includes roughly 30,000 clones, about 93% detected once. Sequenced material: CD4+ T cells from peripheral blood mononuclear cells, taken in the second trimester of pregnancy. The receptors originated from a female donor with multiple sclerosis, enrolled in a pregnancy study.

The V gene is TRBV19, the J gene TRBJ2-1; 7 nucleotides align to TRBD1. This CDR3 spans 16 amino acids. CDR1 LNHDA and CDR2 SQIVND come from the germline V gene (reference sequence). Unmatched junction bases numbered 10, after V lost 6 bases and J lost 2 bases. The CDR3 sequence: CASSGIRQGTYNEQFF. The CDR3 DNA reads as TGTGCCAGTAGCGGGATAAGACAGGGTACCTACAATGAGCAGTTCTTC. The whole variable domain, filled in from reference TRBV19 and TRBJ2-1, reads DGGITQSPKYLFRKEGQNVTLSCEQNLNHDAMYWYRQDPGQGLRLIYYSQIVNDFQKGDIAEGYSVSREKKESFPLTVTSAQKNPTAFYLCASSGIRQGTYNEQFFGPGTRLTVL.

The chain recombines TRBV6-5 with TRBJ2-2, with a tentative D call TRBD1 (5 bases). Per germline, CDR1 MNHEY and CDR2 SVGAGI. The CDR3 has 16 residues. The V end lost 0 bases, the J end lost 5 bases, and 13 bases lay between the germline ends. In DNA, the CDR3 is TGTGCCAGCAGTTACTCGAATAGGGGTGGGACCGGGGAGCTGTTTTTT. Amino acid sequence: CASSYSNRGGTGELFF.

The V gene is TRBV28, the J gene TRBJ1-1; D might be TRBD1 (6 bases). V lost 2 bases and J 5 bases, leaving 18 bases between the germline ends. The CDR3 loop spans 16 amino acids. Germline lookup yields CDR1 MDHEN and CDR2 SYDVKM. The CDR3 loop is CASSLDLGRGQTEAFF. Here the CDR3 DNA reads TGTGCCAGCAGTTTAGATTTGGGCAGGGGCCAGACTGAAGCTTTCTTT. The whole variable domain, remainder taken from reference TRBV28 and TRBJ1-1, is DVKVTQSSRYLVKRTGEKVFLECVQDMDHENMFWYRQDPGLGLRLIYFSYDVKMKEKGDIPEGYSVSREKKERFSLILESASTNQTSMYLCASSLDLGRGQTEAFFGQGTRLTVV.

The V and J genes are TRBV10-1 and TRBJ1-1; no reliable D call. Trimming left V 10 bases short and J 4 bases short, with 19 bases between. The CDR3 totals 14 residues. Germline V gene lookup returns CDR1 WNHNN and CDR2 SYGVQD (reference sequence). CDR3 in amino acids: CATSDGERATEAFF. Here the CDR3 DNA reads TGCGCCACATCGGATGGGGAGCGGGCCACTGAAGCTTTCTTT.

The rearrangement links TRBV28 to TRBJ2-5; 7 bases agree with TRBD1. The V gene's germline CDR1 is MDHEN and CDR2 SYDVKM. J lost 3 bases, V lost 6 bases, and 4 bases had no gene match. This CDR3 has 13 residues. CDR3 residues: CASRPDREETQYF. The DNA of the CDR3 is TGTGCCAGCAGGCCTGACAGGGAAGAGACCCAGTACTTC.

The chain carries TRBV27 and TRBJ2-3; 10 bases are a match to TRBD2. The J segment lost 6 bases and the V segment lost 5 bases, leaving 5 bases of the junction unmatched. CDR1 MNHEY and CDR2 SMNVEV come from the germline V gene (reference sequence). There are 14 residues in the CDR3. The CDR3 loop reads CASSRSSGSDTQYF. Here the CDR3 DNA reads TGTGCCAGCAGTCGTTCTAGCGGGAGTGATACGCAGTATTTT.

CDR3 DNA: TGTGCCAGCAGCTTGGGCCTAGCGGGAGTGGGCAATGAGCAGTTCTTC. Encoded protein: CASSLGLAGVGNEQFF. The genes are TRBV5-4 and TRBJ2-1; 10 positions agree with TRBD2. The germline V gene encodes CDR1 SGHNT and CDR2 YYREEE (reference sequence). The trim removed 0 bases at V and 6 bases at J, leaving 6 bases unmatched. The CDR3 consists of 16 residues. Using reference TRBV5-4 and TRBJ2-1 for the parts outside the CDR3, the full variable domain is ETGVTQSPTHLIKTRGQQVTLRCSSQSGHNTVSWYQQALGQGPQFIFQYYREEENGRGNFPPRFSGLQFPNYSSELNVNALELDDSALYLCASSLGLAGVGNEQFFGPGTRLTVL.

The chain combines TRBV4-3 with TRBJ2-1; D may be TRBD2 (6 bases). The CDR3 loop spans 16 amino acids. CDR1 and CDR2 from the germline V gene are LGHNA and YSLEER. V shed 0 bases and J shed 9 bases, with 18 bases lying between them. The CDR3 nucleotides read TGCGCCAGCAGCCAAGATGATCCGGGAGCCCCCAGTGAGCAGTTCTTC. Its protein is CASSQDDPGAPSEQFF.